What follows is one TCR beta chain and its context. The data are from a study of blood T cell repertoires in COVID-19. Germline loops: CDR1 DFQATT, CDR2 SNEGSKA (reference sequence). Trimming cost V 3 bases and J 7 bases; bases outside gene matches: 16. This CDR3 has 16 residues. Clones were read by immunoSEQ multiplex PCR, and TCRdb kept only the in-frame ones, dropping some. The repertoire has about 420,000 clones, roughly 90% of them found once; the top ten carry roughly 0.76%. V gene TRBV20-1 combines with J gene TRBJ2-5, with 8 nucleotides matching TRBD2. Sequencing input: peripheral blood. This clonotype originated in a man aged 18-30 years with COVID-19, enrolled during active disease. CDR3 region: CSASLPTSGLLGTQYF. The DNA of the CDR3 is TGCAGTGCTAGTCTCCCCACTAGCGGTTTACTCGGGACCCAGTACTTC.